Following are 18 T cell receptor beta chains from one sample sequenced in a study of blood T cell repertoires in COVID-19 (dated by TCRdb to the early 2020s). The library was generated by the immunoSEQ multiplex PCR assay. The immuneACCESS repertoire file appears here via TCRdb, limited to in-frame rearrangements. These files lack a portion of the clones; in checked studies, under half of the deficit traces to unresolved V genes, and the cause of the others is not known. The sample records a few hundred thousand clones, around four fifths of which are singletons. The ten largest clones add up to about 4% of the sample. The sequenced sample was PBMCs or T cells enriched from blood (not recorded which). These receptors all stem from a young man with acute COVID-19.

V gene TRBV27 combines with J gene TRBJ1-4, with TRBD1 as a possible D gene (5 bases). V lost 3 bases and J lost 6, with 8 bases in between. Germline CDR1 and CDR2: MNHEY and SMNVEV (reference sequence). The CDR3 covers 13 residues. The CDR3 sequence is CASSLSGYEKLFF. The CDR3 DNA is TGTGCCAGCAGTTTGTCAGGGTATGAAAAACTGTTTTTT.

The J gene is TRBJ1-6, the V gene TRBV9; D perhaps matches TRBD1 (5 bases). V was pared by 3 bases and J by 8 bases, with 12 bases between. This CDR3 is built from 14 residues. Germline V gene data show CDR1 as SGDLS and CDR2 as YYNGEE. This CDR3 reads CASSGQGLDSPLHF. CDR3 in DNA: TGTGCCAGCAGCGGTCAGGGCCTGGATTCACCCCTCCACTTT.

V usage is TRBV2 and J usage is TRBJ2-1; D is perhaps TRBD2 (5 bases). Germline V CDR1 and CDR2: SNHLY, FYNNEI. This CDR3 has 14 amino acids. V lost 7 bases and J 7 bases, leaving 17 bases between the germline ends. CDR3 loop: CASNRGLAENEQFF. The CDR3 DNA is TGTGCCAGCAATAGAGGGCTAGCAGAAAATGAGCAGTTCTTC.

This chain connects TRBV5-5 to TRBJ2-1, with D possibly matching TRBD1 (6 bases). This CDR3 has 17 amino acids. The germline V gene encodes CDR1 SGHKS and CDR2 YYEKEE (reference sequence). The V gene lost 2 bases and the J gene lost 6 bases, with 21 bases spanning the gap. CDR3 sequence: CASSFYSRRGRGNEQFF. In DNA, the CDR3 is TGTGCCAGCAGCTTTTATTCTCGTAGGGGCAGGGGCAATGAGCAGTTCTTC.

This clone appeared a single time. CDR3 bases: TGCAGCGTTTCTGGGGAACTAGCGGGGCACACCGGGGAGCTGTTTTTT. Encoded protein: CSVSGELAGHTGELFF. This rearrangement joins TRBV29-1 to TRBJ2-2; the match to TRBD2 covers 10 bases. Germline V CDR1 and CDR2: SQVTM, ANQGSEA. The CDR3 has 16 residues. Trimming removed 5 bases from V and 3 bases from J; junction bases left unmatched: 9.

This chain connects TRBV3-1 (or the pseudogene TRBV3-2) to TRBJ2-7; TRBD1 matches 9 bases. J lost 7 bases, V lost 0 bases, and 10 bases had no gene match. Per the germline V gene, CDR1 is LGHDT and CDR2 is YNNKEL (reference sequence). The CDR3 has 16 amino acids. CDR3 region: CASSQDYGTGLKEQYV. In nucleotides, the CDR3 is TGTGCCAGCAGCCAAGATTACGGGACAGGGCTCAAAGAGCAGTACGTC.

The rearrangement uses TRBV6-5 and TRBJ2-7; the match to TRBD1 covers 7 bases. The germline V gene encodes CDR1 MNHEY and CDR2 SVGAGI. J gave up 2 bases and V 8 bases, and 6 bases lay outside the gene matches. CDR3 length: 13 amino acids. The CDR3 reads CASLRTGPYEQYV. CDR3 nucleotide sequence: TGTGCCAGCCTCCGGACAGGTCCCTACGAGCAGTACGTC.

The V call is TRBV7-9, the J call TRBJ1-1, with TRBD1 identical over 9 bases. Trimming at V came to 5 bases and at J to 4 bases, leaving 5 bases not matched to a gene. CDR3 length: 14 amino acids. Germline V gene lookup returns CDR1 SEHNR and CDR2 FQNEAQ (reference sequence). The CDR3 here is CASSPWGQGTEAFF. The CDR3 DNA reads TGTGCCAGCAGCCCATGGGGACAGGGCACTGAAGCTTTCTTT.

The genes are TRBV15 and TRBJ2-2, with TRBD2 as a possible D gene (6 bases). Germline lookup yields CDR1 LNHNV and CDR2 YYDKDF (reference sequence). V gave up 4 bases and J gave up 4 bases, with 13 bases separating them. CDR3 length equals 15 residues. CDR3 in amino acids: CATSKARAGTGELFF. CDR3 coding DNA: TGTGCCACCAGCAAAGCTAGAGCGGGCACCGGGGAGCTGTTTTTT. The full variable domain, its missing parts supplied by reference TRBV15 and TRBJ2-2, is DAMVIQNPRYQVTQFGKPVTLSCSQTLNHNVMYWYQQKSSQAPKLLFHYYDKDFNNEADTPDNFQSRRPNTSFCFLDIRSPGLGDTAMYLCATSKARAGTGELFFGEGSRLTVL.

This chain links TRBV7-9 with TRBJ2-1, with D maybe TRBD1 (6 bases). V was cut by 0 bases and J by 1 base, with 13 bases left in between. This CDR3 contains 17 residues. Germline V gives CDR1 SEHNR, CDR2 FQNEAQ (reference sequence). The CDR3 loop is CASSLAYRDRSYNEQFF. CDR3 nucleotides: TGTGCCAGCAGCTTAGCGTACAGGGATCGTTCCTACAATGAGCAGTTCTTC.

V and J are TRBV6-5 and TRBJ2-5; possible D gene TRBD2, 7 bases. From germline, CDR1 is MNHEY and CDR2 SVGAGI. This CDR3 region has 15 residues. The germline V and J ends were trimmed by 6 bases and 5 bases, with 19 bases remaining between them. The CDR3 reads CASSGRGPVRETQYF. The DNA for the CDR3 is TGTGCCAGCAGCGGGCGGGGGCCGGTACGGGAGACCCAGTACTTC.

This clone has a handful of counts. The chain couples TRBV29-1 to TRBJ1-1; D might be TRBD1 (5 bases). Per the germline V gene, CDR1 is SQVTM and CDR2 is ANQGSEA. There are 13 residues in the CDR3. Trimming took off 7 bases at V and 3 bases at J, with 15 bases between the two ends. CDR3 DNA: TGCAGCGGGTCGGCGGGGGTTTACACTGAAGCTTTCTTT. Translating it yields CSGSAGVYTEAFF.

The rearrangement links TRBV28 to TRBJ2-7; D call uncertain. The V end lost 7 bases, the J end lost 4 bases, and 11 bases lay between the germline ends. Looked up from germline, CDR1 is MDHEN and CDR2 is SYDVKM. The CDR3 runs 12 residues. CDR3 protein: CASNGAGYEQYV. The CDR3 bases are TGTGCCAGCAATGGAGCTGGATACGAGCAGTACGTC.

This chain joins TRBV6-6 and TRBJ2-4; no reliable D call. V lost 5 bases and J 8 bases, leaving 10 bases between the germline ends. Germline CDR1 is MNHNY and CDR2 is SVGAGI (reference sequence). The CDR3 is 12 amino acids. The CDR3 reads CASSPGRDIQYF. In DNA, the CDR3 is TGTGCCAGCAGTCCCGGTCGGGACATTCAGTACTTC.

The chain uses TRBV2 and TRBJ1-2; D unresolved. Germline lookup yields CDR1 SNHLY and CDR2 FYNNEI. The CDR3 runs 12 residues. The V gene lost 6 bases and the J gene lost 8 bases, with 13 bases spanning the gap. This CDR3 reads CASRDWFVGYTF. CDR3 bases: TGTGCCAGCAGAGACTGGTTTGTCGGCTACACCTTC.

V usage is TRBV24-1 and J usage is TRBJ2-1, with TRBD1 as a possible D gene (6 bases). The ends were cut back, 10 bases at V and 8 bases at J, with 17 bases in the middle. Germline CDR1 is KGHDR and CDR2 is SFDVKD. The CDR3 runs to 13 residues. CDR3 sequence: CATKDGQRDEQFF. The CDR3, as DNA: TGTGCCACTAAAGATGGACAGAGGGATGAGCAGTTCTTC.

This sequence joins TRBV28 and TRBJ1-5, with D perhaps matching TRBD1 (5 bases). This CDR3 has 17 amino acids. Germline V lookup: CDR1 MDHEN, CDR2 SYDVKM. V was pared by 5 bases and J by 9 bases, with 26 bases between. CDR3 sequence reads: CASSERKSISGGGPQHF. The CDR3 DNA is TGTGCCAGCAGTGAAAGGAAATCGATCAGCGGGGGGGGGCCCCAGCATTTT.

The chain combines TRBV6-5 with TRBJ2-2; maybe TRBD2 (5 bases). Germline V gene lookup returns CDR1 MNHEY and CDR2 SVGAGI. Trimming took off 6 bases at V and 2 bases at J, with 13 bases between the two ends. The CDR3 loop spans 15 amino acids. The CDR3 DNA reads as TGTGCCAGCAGGAGAAATAGCGTAAACACCGGGGAGCTGTTTTTT. Translation: CASRRNSVNTGELFF.